The clone carrying this T cell receptor (beta chain) appeared a few times. Its target is not known. The data were taken from a study of early T cells in non-severe SARS-CoV-2 infection. Across the whole study: Chains were not paired, and sequencing was done on bulk RNA from unsorted whole blood.

V was clipped by 1 base and J by 3 bases, with 10 bases between them. CDR3 length equals 14 residues. Per the germline V gene, CDR1 is SEHNR and CDR2 is FQNEAQ (reference sequence). Overall study findings and caveats: Lookups in VDJdb leaned toward anti-spike CD8 responses and missed private and CD4 specificities.

As part of library construction, unique molecular identifiers were attached to individual cDNA molecules. TCRdb processed the 5' RACE reads anew with MiXCR; each CDR3 protein has one entry. Of about 70,000 distinct CDR3 sequences in the sample, 5% were seen once. This clonotype was sampled from an adult who was a healthcare worker with PCR-confirmed SARS-CoV-2 infection or an uninfected control (not recorded which). The specimen was whole blood, collected at baseline. J is TRBJ2-7 and V is TRBV7-9; D might be TRBD1 (5 bases). CDR3 loop: CASSLVSQDYEQYF. As DNA, the CDR3 is TGTGCCAGCAGCTTAGTATCACAGGACTACGAGCAGTACTTC.